This T cell receptor (beta chain) was obtained from a study of shared clonotypes between healthy human individuals. Study at large: CD4 naive cells filled three plates per donor, CD4 memory three, CD8 naive two and CD8 memory one.

The germline CDR1 and CDR2 sequences are MDHEN and SYDVKM. This CDR3 spans 13 amino acids. V was pared by 8 bases and J by 4 bases, with 7 bases of the junction left unmatched. As for this clone: Its matching antigen is unknown.

Whole-study results and caveats: Naive subsets, compared against memory subsets, generally had larger estimated richness values. Naive CD4 clonotype sharing across a few donors was roughly 5%.

Genomic DNA from each subset was divided evenly over several immunoSEQ plates. TCRdb's table, derived via immunoSEQ multiplex PCR, lists solely in-frame clones and lacks some. The sample has 1.6 million or so clones; 98% are singletons. The sequence derives from a man aged 25-45 years in good health. Sequencing was performed on naive CD4+ T cells sorted from blood. Described subset: CD45RA+ positively selected. The chain has TRBV28 and TRBJ2-7; the match to TRBD2 covers 8 bases. CDR3 protein: CASRGGARYEQYF. The CDR3 nucleotides are TGTGCCAGCCGGGGGGGGGCGCGATACGAGCAGTACTTC. The entire variable domain, with the rest obtained from reference TRBV28 and TRBJ2-7, is as follows: DVKVTQSSRYLVKRTGEKVFLECVQDMDHENMFWYRQDPGLGLRLIYFSYDVKMKEKGDIPEGYSVSREKKERFSLILESASTNQTSMYLCASRGGARYEQYFGPGTRLTVT.